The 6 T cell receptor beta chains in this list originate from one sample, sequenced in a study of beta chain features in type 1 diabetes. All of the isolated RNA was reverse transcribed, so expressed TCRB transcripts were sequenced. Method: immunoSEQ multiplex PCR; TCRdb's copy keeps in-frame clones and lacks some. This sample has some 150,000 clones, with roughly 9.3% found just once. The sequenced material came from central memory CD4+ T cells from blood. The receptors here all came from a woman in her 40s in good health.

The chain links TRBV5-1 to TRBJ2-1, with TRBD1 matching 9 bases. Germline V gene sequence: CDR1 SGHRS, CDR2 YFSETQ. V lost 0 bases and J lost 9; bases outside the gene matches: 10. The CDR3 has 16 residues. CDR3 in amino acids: CASSLAGTGSGSEQFF. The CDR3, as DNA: TGCGCCAGCAGCTTGGCCGGGACAGGGTCGGGGAGTGAGCAGTTCTTC. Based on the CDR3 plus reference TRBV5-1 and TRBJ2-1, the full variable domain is KAGVTQTPRYLIKTRGQQVTLSCSPISGHRSVSWYQQTPGQGLQFLFEYFSETQRNKGNFPGRFSGRQFSNSRSEMNVSTLELGDSALYLCASSLAGTGSGSEQFFGPGTRLTVL.

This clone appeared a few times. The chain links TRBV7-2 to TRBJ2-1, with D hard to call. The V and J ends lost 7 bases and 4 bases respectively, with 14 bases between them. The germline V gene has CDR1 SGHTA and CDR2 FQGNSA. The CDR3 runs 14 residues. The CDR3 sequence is CASTVTYPYNEQFF. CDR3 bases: TGTGCCAGCACCGTAACCTACCCGTACAATGAGCAGTTCTTC.

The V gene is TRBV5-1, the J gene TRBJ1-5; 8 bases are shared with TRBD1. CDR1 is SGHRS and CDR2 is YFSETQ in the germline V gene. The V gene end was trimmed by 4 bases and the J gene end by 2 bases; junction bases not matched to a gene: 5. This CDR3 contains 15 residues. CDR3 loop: CASSLTGVGNQPQHF. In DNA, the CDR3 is TGCGCCAGCAGCCTGACAGGGGTTGGCAATCAGCCCCAGCATTTT.

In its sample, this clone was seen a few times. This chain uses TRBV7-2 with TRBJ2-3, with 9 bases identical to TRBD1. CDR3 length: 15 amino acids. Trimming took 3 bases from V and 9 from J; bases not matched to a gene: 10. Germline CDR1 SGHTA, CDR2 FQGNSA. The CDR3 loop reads CASSFVPGQGETQYF. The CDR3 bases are TGTGCCAGCAGCTTCGTCCCGGGACAGGGAGAGACGCAGTATTTT.

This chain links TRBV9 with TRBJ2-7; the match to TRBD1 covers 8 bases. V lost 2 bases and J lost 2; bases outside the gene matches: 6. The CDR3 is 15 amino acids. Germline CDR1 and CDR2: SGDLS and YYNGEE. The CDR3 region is CASSVFDRGPYEQYF. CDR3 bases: TGTGCCAGCAGCGTCTTCGACAGGGGACCCTACGAGCAGTACTTC.

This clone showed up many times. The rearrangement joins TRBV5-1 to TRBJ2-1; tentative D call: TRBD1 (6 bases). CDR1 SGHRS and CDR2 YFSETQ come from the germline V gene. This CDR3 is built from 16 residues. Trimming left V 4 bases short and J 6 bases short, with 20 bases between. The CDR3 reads CASSLGGHGLPNEQFF. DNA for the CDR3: TGCGCCAGCAGCCTTGGGGGCCATGGGCTTCCCAATGAGCAGTTCTTC.